This T cell receptor (beta chain) was obtained from a study of OX40 agonist ivuxolimab in advanced cancers. The data were produced by immunoSEQ multiplex PCR, yet TCRdb's version contains in-frame clones alone and is incomplete. This sample has some 79,000 clones; roughly 90% occur once, and the top ten carry over 0.35%. Trimming shortened V by 0 bases and J by 1 base, and 14 bases separated the two germline ends. The V gene's germline CDR1 is SGHDT and CDR2 YYEEEE. CDR3 length: 16 residues. The V and J genes are TRBV5-6 and TRBJ2-7; D is tentatively TRBD1 or TRBD2 (5 bases each). The receptor was isolated from an adult with an advanced solid tumor such as melanoma, head and neck, liver or kidney cancer. The sequencing used CD4+ or CD8+ T cells sorted from blood, collected in a trial of the OX40 agonist ivuxolimab. The CDR3 reads CASSLDGARGSYEQYF. CDR3 coding DNA: TGTGCCAGCAGCTTGGACGGGGCTAGGGGTTCCTACGAGCAGTACTTC.